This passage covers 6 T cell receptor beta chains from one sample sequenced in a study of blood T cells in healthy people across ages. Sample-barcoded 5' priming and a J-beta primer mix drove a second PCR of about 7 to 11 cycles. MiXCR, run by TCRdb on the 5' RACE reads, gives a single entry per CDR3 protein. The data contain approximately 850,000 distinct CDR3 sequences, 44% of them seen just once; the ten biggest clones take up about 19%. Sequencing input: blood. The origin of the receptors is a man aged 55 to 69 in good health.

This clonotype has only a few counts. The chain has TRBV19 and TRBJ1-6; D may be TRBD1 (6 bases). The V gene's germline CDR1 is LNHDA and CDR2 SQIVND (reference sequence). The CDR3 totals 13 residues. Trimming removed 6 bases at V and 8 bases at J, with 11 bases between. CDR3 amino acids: CASSRGGDSPLHF. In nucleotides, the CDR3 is TGTGCCAGTAGCAGGGGTGGGGATTCACCCCTCCACTTT.

In DNA form, the CDR3 reads TGTGCCAGCAGCTCCCGAGCCCCCTTAGCGGGGGGAATCCCCTACGAGCAGTACTTC. Translation: CASSSRAPLAGGIPYEQYF. The chain has TRBV13 and TRBJ2-7, with 10 bases identical to TRBD2. Germline V lookup: CDR1 PRHDT, CDR2 FYEKMQ (reference sequence). After removal of 4 bases from V and 2 bases from J, the junction contained 17 bases not matched to a gene. The CDR3 is 19 amino acids.

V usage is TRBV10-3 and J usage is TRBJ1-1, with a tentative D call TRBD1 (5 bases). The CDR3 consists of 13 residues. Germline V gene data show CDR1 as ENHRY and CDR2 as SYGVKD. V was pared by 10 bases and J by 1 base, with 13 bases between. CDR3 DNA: TGTGCCACCAGAGAACAGGAGAACACTGAAGCTTTCTTT. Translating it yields CATREQENTEAFF.

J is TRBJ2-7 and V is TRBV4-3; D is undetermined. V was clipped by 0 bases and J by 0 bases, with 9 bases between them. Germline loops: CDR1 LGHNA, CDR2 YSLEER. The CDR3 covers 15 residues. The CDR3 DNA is TGCGCCAGCAGCCAAGATTATTGGAGCTCCTACGAGCAGTACTTC. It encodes CASSQDYWSSYEQYF.

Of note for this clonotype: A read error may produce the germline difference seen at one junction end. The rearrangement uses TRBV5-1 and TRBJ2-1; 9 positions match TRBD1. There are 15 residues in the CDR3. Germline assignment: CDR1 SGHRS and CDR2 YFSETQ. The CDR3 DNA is TGCGTCAGCAGGCGCCGGACAGGGGTCGGGAATGAGCAGTTCTTC. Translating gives CVSRRRTGVGNEQFF.

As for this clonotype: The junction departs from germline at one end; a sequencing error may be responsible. The CDR3 bases are TGCGCCAGCAGCTTGGGGAGGAGTCTAAACAGTGAAGCTTTCTTT. Translated, it gives CASSLGRSLNSEAFF. The chain uses TRBV5-1 and TRBJ1-1; D is undetermined. The germline V gene encodes CDR1 SGHRS and CDR2 YFSETQ. The CDR3 spans 15 residues. Full variable domain (rest looked up from reference TRBV5-1 and TRBJ1-1): KAGVTQTPRYLIKTRGQQVTLSCSPISGHRSVSWYQQTPGQGLQFLFEYFSETQRNKGNFPGRFSGRQFSNSRSEMNVSTLELGDSALYLCASSLGRSLNSEAFFGQGTRLTVV.